These 31 T cell receptor beta chains came from one sample sequenced in a study of PD-1 blockade in classical Hodgkin lymphoma. The method was immunoSEQ multiplex PCR; TCRdb's version includes in-frame clones alone and lacks a portion of them. Of around 70,000 clones listed, 70% to 80% are singletons. Every patient relapsed after autologous stem cell transplantation, and brentuximab vedotin exposure varied. The sample in question was peripheral blood mononuclear cells (PBMCs), obtained before the second cycle of nivolumab. The receptors were sampled from a human donor with classical Hodgkin lymphoma.

The rearrangement uses TRBV2 and TRBJ2-7; D may be TRBD1 (5 bases). The CDR3 is made up of 14 amino acids. The germline CDR1 and CDR2 sequences are SNHLY and FYNNEI. V lost 4 bases to trimming and J lost 2 bases, with 12 bases between them. The DNA for the CDR3 is TGTGCCAGCAGTGGAGGCAGGGCCCCCTACGAGCAGTACTTC. Translating it yields CASSGGRAPYEQYF. Drawing the rest from reference TRBV2 and TRBJ2-7, the complete variable domain is EPEVTQTPSHQVTQMGQEVILRCVPISNHLYFYWYRQILGQKVEFLVSFYNNEISEKSEIFDDQFSVERPDGSNFTLKIRSTKLEDSAMYFCASSGGRAPYEQYFGPGTRLTVT.

This clone was observed a handful of times. The chain joins TRBV14 to TRBJ2-3; 7 nucleotides align to TRBD2. J gave up 2 bases and V 0 bases, and 5 bases lay outside the gene matches. The germline gives CDR1 SGHDN, CDR2 FVKESK. CDR3 length equals 16 residues. Here the CDR3 reads CASSQESGLNTDTQYF. CDR3 DNA sequence: TGTGCCAGCAGCCAAGAGTCGGGACTAAACACAGATACGCAGTATTTT.

This sequence joins TRBV9 and TRBJ2-7; D not certain. The CDR3 spans 16 residues. Germline CDR1 reads SGDLS; CDR2 reads YYNGEE. V was trimmed by 4 bases and J by 1 base, leaving 18 bases between them. CDR3 sequence: CASSPFQEWVSYEQYF. The CDR3 DNA follows: TGTGCCAGCAGCCCCTTTCAGGAGTGGGTATCCTACGAGCAGTACTTC. The whole variable domain, remainder taken from reference TRBV9 and TRBJ2-7, is DSGVTQTPKHLITATGQRVTLRCSPRSGDLSVYWYQQSLDQGLQFLIQYYNGEERAKGNILERFSAQQFPDLHSELNLSSLELGDSALYFCASSPFQEWVSYEQYFGPGTRLTVT.

The V and J genes are TRBV19 and TRBJ1-2, with D unclear. Trimming removed 7 bases from V and 7 bases from J, with 22 bases in between. Germline V gene sequence: CDR1 LNHDA, CDR2 SQIVND (reference sequence). The CDR3 is made up of 15 amino acids. CDR3 DNA: TGTGCCAGTAAGAATGTCCAGGCTGATGGGTCTGGCTACACCTTC. It codes for CASKNVQADGSGYTF.

The chain couples TRBV11-3 to TRBJ2-7, with 9 bases fitting TRBD2. The CDR3 runs 14 residues. V shed 1 base, J shed 7 bases, and the junction held 5 bases outside the gene matches. Per the germline V gene, CDR1 is SGHNT and CDR2 is YENEEA. In DNA, the CDR3 is TGTGCCAGCAGCTTAGGCATTCTAGCGGGGGAGCAGTACTTC. Translated: CASSLGILAGEQYF.

This clone was recorded only once. The genes are TRBV6-1 and TRBJ1-5; D unclear. V shed 8 bases and J shed 1 base, with 15 bases lying between them. The CDR3 is 15 residues long. Germline CDR1 reads MNHNS; CDR2 reads SASEGT. This CDR3 is CASFIGGVSNQPQHF. The DNA of the CDR3 is TGTGCCAGCTTTATAGGTGGAGTCAGCAATCAGCCCCAGCATTTT.

In its sample, this clone was seen once. This chain uses TRBV16 with TRBJ1-1, with TRBD1 matching over 8 bases. Trimming took 5 bases from V and 0 from J; bases not matched to a gene: 5. CDR1 is KGHSY and CDR2 is FQNENV in the germline V gene. The CDR3 loop spans 15 amino acids. This CDR3 reads CASSIRQGMNTEAFF. CDR3 coding DNA: TGTGCCAGCAGCATAAGACAGGGGATGAACACTGAAGCTTTCTTT.

The V and J genes are TRBV7-6 and TRBJ2-7; tentatively, D is TRBD2 (6 bases). Germline V gene data show CDR1 as SGHVS and CDR2 as FNYEAQ. This CDR3 has 14 amino acids. Trimming cost V 4 bases and J 2 bases, with 12 bases left between them. The CDR3 region is CASSSTSPPYEQYF. The CDR3 bases are TGTGCCAGCAGCTCCACTAGCCCTCCCTACGAGCAGTACTTC.

This chain connects TRBV6-5 to TRBJ1-1; 11 bases agree with TRBD1. Germline V gene data show CDR1 as MNHEY and CDR2 as SVGAGI. V dropped 7 bases and J dropped 5; count of bases not matched to a gene: 6. The CDR3 runs to 14 residues. CDR3 nucleotides: TGTGCCAGCACCGGGGACAGGGGGAGGACTGAAGCTTTCTTT. Residues: CASTGDRGRTEAFF.

The chain employs TRBV7-9 and TRBJ2-1; TRBD2 agrees at 9 bases. V lost 3 bases and J lost 1; bases outside the gene matches: 7. The length of the CDR3 is 17 residues. Germline lookup yields CDR1 SEHNR and CDR2 FQNEAQ (reference sequence). This chain's CDR3 is CASSFTAGGPSYNEQFF. Here the CDR3 DNA reads TGTGCCAGCAGCTTCACAGCGGGGGGACCTTCCTACAATGAGCAGTTCTTC.

The chain combines TRBV27 with TRBJ1-1, with D unresolved. The CDR3 has 16 amino acids. Germline-derived CDR1 and CDR2 are MNHEY and SMNVEV (reference sequence). The V and J ends lost 0 bases and 0 bases respectively, with 11 bases between them. The CDR3 loop reads CASSLSAALMNTEAFF. CDR3 DNA: TGTGCCAGCAGTTTATCGGCAGCTTTAATGAACACTGAAGCTTTCTTT.

This clone has a handful of counts. The chain uses TRBV15 and TRBJ1-1, with 7 bases fitting TRBD1. This CDR3 has 14 amino acids. V lost 8 bases to trimming and J lost 0 bases; unmatched junction nucleotides: 6. Germline CDR1 is LNHNV and CDR2 is YYDKDF (reference sequence). The CDR3 nucleotides are TGTGCCACCTCAGGGGGGGGCTTGAACACTGAAGCTTTCTTT. Translating gives CATSGGGLNTEAFF.

This clone turned up a few times. The chain recombines TRBV19 with TRBJ1-2; a weak D match, TRBD1 (5 bases). Germline V gene sequence: CDR1 LNHDA, CDR2 SQIVND (reference sequence). The CDR3 runs to 15 residues. The V end was cut by 4 bases, the J end by 0 bases, with 12 bases between. This CDR3 reads CASSSDSVANYGYTF. The DNA for the CDR3 is TGTGCCAGTAGTAGCGACAGTGTTGCTAACTATGGCTACACCTTC.

This rearrangement joins TRBV5-1 to TRBJ1-1; the D is unclear. Germline loops: CDR1 SGHRS, CDR2 YFSETQ. V lost 0 bases, J lost 0 bases, and 9 bases lay in between. This CDR3 is built from 15 residues. CDR3 region: CASSLDWTLNTEAFF. Written as DNA, the CDR3 is TGCGCCAGCAGCTTGGACTGGACCTTGAACACTGAAGCTTTCTTT.

The J gene is TRBJ2-1, the V gene TRBV29-1; 9 bases map to TRBD1. Germline V gene lookup returns CDR1 SQVTM and CDR2 ANQGSEA. The CDR3 has 13 residues. V shed 4 bases, J shed 6 bases, and the junction held 4 bases outside the gene matches. CDR3 in amino acids: CSVGGTGPNEQFF. CDR3 bases: TGCAGCGTTGGAGGGACAGGGCCCAATGAGCAGTTCTTC.

The J gene is TRBJ2-7, the V gene TRBV6-5; 12 bases agree with TRBD2. Germline values: CDR1 MNHEY, CDR2 SVGAGI. The CDR3 has 16 amino acids. J lost 2 bases, V lost 0 bases, and 2 bases had no gene match. For the CDR3, the DNA is TGTGCCAGCAGTTACTCGTCTAGCGGGAGGGCCTACGAGCAGTACTTC. Its translation: CASSYSSSGRAYEQYF.

The chain has TRBV25-1 and TRBJ1-3; the D is unclear. Germline-derived CDR1 and CDR2 are MGHDK and SYGVNS. There are 17 residues in the CDR3. V gave up 3 bases and J gave up 0 bases, with 15 bases separating them. The CDR3 bases are TGTGCCAGCAGTGATTCAGAAGGCCGAACCTCTGGAAACACCATATATTTT. This translates into CASSDSEGRTSGNTIYF.

V is TRBV18 and J is TRBJ1-4; the D is unclear. This CDR3 is built from 17 residues. V lost 3 bases, J lost 0 bases, and 14 bases lay in between. Germline V gene sequence: CDR1 KGHSH, CDR2 LQKENI. CDR3 region: CASSPQPIQSTNEKLFF. For the CDR3, the DNA is TGTGCCAGCTCACCCCAACCGATACAGTCAACTAATGAAAAACTGTTTTTT. Supplemented by reference TRBV18 and TRBJ1-4, the full variable domain reads NAGVMQNPRHLVRRRGQEARLRCSPMKGHSHVYWYRQLPEEGLKFMVYLQKENIIDESGMPKERFSAEFPKEGPSILRIQQVVRGDSAAYFCASSPQPIQSTNEKLFFGSGTQLSVL.

The rearrangement joins TRBV10-1 to TRBJ2-2; 7 bases are shared with TRBD2. The CDR3 length is 13 residues. Germline CDR1 reads WNHNN; CDR2 reads SYGVQD (reference sequence). Unmatched junction bases numbered 7, after V lost 8 bases and J lost 7 bases. For the CDR3, the DNA is TGCGCCAGCGGGAGGGGTTCCAACGGGGAGCTGTTTTTT. Encoded protein: CASGRGSNGELFF.

This clone was detected a few times. The chain combines TRBV18 with TRBJ2-1; no firm D call. Trimming pared 3 bases from V and 1 base from J, leaving 16 bases between. Germline V gives CDR1 KGHSH, CDR2 LQKENI. The CDR3 is made up of 17 amino acids. CDR3 DNA: TGTGCCAGCTCACCGGTGAAGGGTGTGGGTTCCTACAATGAGCAGTTCTTC. This gives the protein CASSPVKGVGSYNEQFF. Drawing the rest from reference TRBV18 and TRBJ2-1, the complete variable domain is NAGVMQNPRHLVRRRGQEARLRCSPMKGHSHVYWYRQLPEEGLKFMVYLQKENIIDESGMPKERFSAEFPKEGPSILRIQQVVRGDSAAYFCASSPVKGVGSYNEQFFGPGTRLTVL.

The chain joins TRBV5-1 to TRBJ1-1; D not certain. V was pared by 3 bases and J by 0 bases, with 18 bases between. Germline CDR1 reads SGHRS; CDR2 reads YFSETQ. The length of the CDR3 is 17 residues. CDR3 in DNA: TGCGCCAGCAGCTACGCACAAGGTCACCGAATGAACACTGAAGCTTTCTTT. Translation: CASSYAQGHRMNTEAFF.

The rearrangement links TRBV6-5 to TRBJ1-4; tentative D call: TRBD1 (5 bases). The V gene's germline CDR1 is MNHEY and CDR2 SVGAGI. V was trimmed by 0 bases and J by 5 bases, leaving 10 bases between them. The CDR3 consists of 15 residues. The CDR3 protein is CASSYSGTLNEKLFF. For the CDR3, the DNA is TGTGCCAGCAGTTACTCCGGGACGCTCAATGAAAAACTGTTTTTT.

J is TRBJ2-7 and V is TRBV11-3, with 14 bases identical to TRBD2. With 2 bases clipped from V and 4 bases from J, the junction kept 10 bases outside the gene matches. Germline V gene lookup returns CDR1 SGHNT and CDR2 YENEEA. The CDR3 runs to 18 residues. The CDR3 sequence is CASSLPAGTSGRPYEQYF. The CDR3 nucleotides read TGTGCCAGCAGCTTACCAGCCGGGACTAGCGGGAGACCATACGAGCAGTACTTC.

The chain has TRBV6-6 and TRBJ1-1; tentatively, D is TRBD1 (5 bases). The length of the CDR3 is 15 residues. Trimming cost V 6 bases and J 1 base, with 15 bases left between them. Germline CDR1 is MNHNY and CDR2 is SVGAGI (reference sequence). This CDR3 is CASSFGGTGNTEAFF. CDR3 nucleotide sequence: TGTGCCAGCAGCTTCGGGGGAACGGGGAACACTGAAGCTTTCTTT.

The V gene is TRBV2, the J gene TRBJ1-1; TRBD1 aligns across 7 bases. Germline V gene lookup returns CDR1 SNHLY and CDR2 FYNNEI. The CDR3 runs 15 residues. V lost 5 bases to trimming and J lost 1 base; unmatched junction nucleotides: 7. For the CDR3, the DNA is TGTGCCAGCAGTCCCAGGACAGGACAGAACACTGAAGCTTTCTTT. It is translated as CASSPRTGQNTEAFF.

In its sample, this clone was seen a few times. V gene TRBV10-3 combines with J gene TRBJ2-7; D perhaps matches TRBD1 (6 bases). The CDR3 is 12 residues long. The germline V gene encodes CDR1 ENHRY and CDR2 SYGVKD. Between the trimmed V and J ends, which lost 6 bases and 2 bases, there was a span of 8 bases. This CDR3 is CAIRDSTYEQYF. The CDR3 nucleotides read TGTGCCATCAGGGACAGTACCTACGAGCAGTACTTC.

The chain combines TRBV11-2 with TRBJ2-2; D not certain. Germline V CDR1 and CDR2: SGHAT, FQNNGV. V was trimmed by 5 bases and J by 4 bases, leaving 14 bases between them. The CDR3 runs to 15 residues. CDR3 nucleotides: TGTGCCAGCAGCCCGACCTTTCTAACCACCGGGGAGCTGTTTTTT. Amino acid sequence: CASSPTFLTTGELFF. Full variable domain (outside the CDR3, taken from reference TRBV11-2 and TRBJ2-2): EAGVAQSPRYKIIEKRQSVAFWCNPISGHATLYWYQQILGQGPKLLIQFQNNGVVDDSQLPKDRFSAERLKGVDSTLKIQPAKLEDSAVYLCASSPTFLTTGELFFGEGSRLTVL.

The chain couples TRBV19 to TRBJ1-2; TRBD1 aligns across 7 bases. Germline assignment: CDR1 LNHDA and CDR2 SQIVND (reference sequence). The CDR3 sequence is 15 residues long. J lost 8 bases, V lost 2 bases, and 11 bases had no gene match. The DNA for the CDR3 is TGTGCCAGTAGTATAACTTACAGGGGAACAGAAGGCTACACCTTC. It codes for CASSITYRGTEGYTF.

This clone occurred a few times. This sequence joins TRBV19 and TRBJ2-7; TRBD2 aligns across 13 bases. The germline CDR1 and CDR2 sequences are LNHDA and SQIVND (reference sequence). This CDR3 is 15 amino acids long. With V trimmed by 6 bases and J by 4 bases, 6 bases remained unmatched. The CDR3 region has the DNA TGTGCCAGTAGCCCCGGGACTAGCGGGATGTACGAGCAGTACTTC. Translated, it gives CASSPGTSGMYEQYF.

The CDR3 region is CASSTGTHEQYF. The CDR3 DNA reads as TGTGCCAGCAGCACAGGGACCCACGAGCAGTACTTC. The V and J genes are TRBV6-5 and TRBJ2-7, with D possibly being TRBD1 (6 bases). This CDR3 contains 12 residues. From germline, CDR1 is MNHEY and CDR2 SVGAGI. Trimming removed 6 bases at V and 5 bases at J, with 11 bases between.

This chain uses TRBV10-3 with TRBJ2-2, with D perhaps assigned TRBD1 or TRBD2 (5 bases each). CDR3 length equals 12 residues. Deletions cut 11 bases from V and 10 bases from J, with 17 bases between. CDR1 is ENHRY and CDR2 is SYGVKD in the germline V gene. CDR3 amino acids: CASGAGREELFF. As DNA, the CDR3 is TGTGCCTCCGGGGCAGGTCGGGAGGAGCTGTTTTTT.